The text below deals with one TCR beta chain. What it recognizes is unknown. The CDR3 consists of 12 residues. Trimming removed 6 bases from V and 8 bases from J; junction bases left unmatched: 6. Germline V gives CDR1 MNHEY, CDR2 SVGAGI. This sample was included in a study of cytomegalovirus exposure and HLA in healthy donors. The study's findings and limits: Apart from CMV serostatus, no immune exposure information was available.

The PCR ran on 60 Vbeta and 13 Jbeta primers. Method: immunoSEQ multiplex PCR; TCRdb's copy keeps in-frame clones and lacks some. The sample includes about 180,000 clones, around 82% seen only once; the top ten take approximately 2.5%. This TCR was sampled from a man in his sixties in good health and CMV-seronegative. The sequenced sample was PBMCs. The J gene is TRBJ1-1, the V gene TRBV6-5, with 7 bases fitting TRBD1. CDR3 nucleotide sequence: TGTGCCAGCAGAACCTCAGGGGGGGAAGCTTTCTTT. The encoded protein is CASRTSGGEAFF.